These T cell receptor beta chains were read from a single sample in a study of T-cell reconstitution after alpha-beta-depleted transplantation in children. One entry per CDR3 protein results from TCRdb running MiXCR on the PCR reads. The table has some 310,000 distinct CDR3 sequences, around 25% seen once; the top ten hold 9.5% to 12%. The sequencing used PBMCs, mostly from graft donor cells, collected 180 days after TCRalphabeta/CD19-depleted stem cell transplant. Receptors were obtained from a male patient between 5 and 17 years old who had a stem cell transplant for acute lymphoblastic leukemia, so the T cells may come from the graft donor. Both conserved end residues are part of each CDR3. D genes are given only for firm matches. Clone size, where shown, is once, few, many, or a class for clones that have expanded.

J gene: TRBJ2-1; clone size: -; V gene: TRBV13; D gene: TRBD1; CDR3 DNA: TGTGCCAGCAGCTCGGACTTAGGGGGCCCAATATCCTACAATGAGCAGTTCTTC; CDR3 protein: CASSSDLGGPISYNEQFF
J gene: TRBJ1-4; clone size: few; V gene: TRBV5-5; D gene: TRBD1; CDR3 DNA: TGTGCCAGCAGCTTGGTCAGAGGGGGCGGTGAAAAACTGTTTTTT; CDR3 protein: CASSLVRGGGEKLFF
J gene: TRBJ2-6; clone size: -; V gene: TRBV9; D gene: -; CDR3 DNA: TGTGCCAGCAGCGTGGGGGCCAACGTCCTGACTTTC; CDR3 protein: CASSVGANVLTF
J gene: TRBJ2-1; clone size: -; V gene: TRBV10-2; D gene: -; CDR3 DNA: TGCGCCAGCGGAAAACGCAATGAGCAGTTCTTC; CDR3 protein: CASGKRNEQFF
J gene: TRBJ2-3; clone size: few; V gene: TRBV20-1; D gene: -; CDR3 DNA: TGCAGTGCTAGTTGGGCTAGTCCGGGTACGCAGTATTTT; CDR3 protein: CSASWASPGTQYF
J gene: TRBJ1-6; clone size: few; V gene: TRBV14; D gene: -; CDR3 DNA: TGTGCCAGCAGCTTCGGGACTAGCAATTCACCCCTCCACTTT; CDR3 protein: CASSFGTSNSPLHF
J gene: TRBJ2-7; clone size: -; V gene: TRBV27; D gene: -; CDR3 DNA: TGTGCCAGCAGTTTCTCTAGCGTCCACGAGCAGTACTTC; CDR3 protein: CASSFSSVHEQYF
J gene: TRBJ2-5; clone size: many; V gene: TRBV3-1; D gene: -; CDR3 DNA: TGTGCCAGCAGCCAAGGCGGATACTGGGGAGAGACCCAGTACTTC; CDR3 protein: CASSQGGYWGETQYF
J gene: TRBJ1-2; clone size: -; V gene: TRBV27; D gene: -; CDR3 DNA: TGTGCCAGCAGTTTGGCACAGAGCCACTATGGCTACACCTTC; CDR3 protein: CASSLAQSHYGYTF
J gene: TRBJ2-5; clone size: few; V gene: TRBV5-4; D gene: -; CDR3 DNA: TGTGCCAGCAGCTTGGTAACTAGGGGTAGAAGTCGGACCCAGTACTTC; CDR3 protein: CASSLVTRGRSRTQYF
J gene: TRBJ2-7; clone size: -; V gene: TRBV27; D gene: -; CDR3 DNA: TGTGCCAGCAGTTTATACCAGGGGACCTACGAGCAGTACTTC; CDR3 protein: CASSLYQGTYEQYF
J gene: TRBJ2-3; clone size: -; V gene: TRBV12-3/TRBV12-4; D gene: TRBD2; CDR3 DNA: TGTGCCAGCAGTACCCATGGGACTAGCGGAAGTTATAGCACAGATACGCAGTATTTT; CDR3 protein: CASSTHGTSGSYSTDTQYF
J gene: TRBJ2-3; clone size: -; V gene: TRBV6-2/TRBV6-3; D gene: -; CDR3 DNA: TGTGCCACCAATTTGCTCGGGACCGATACGCAGTATTTT; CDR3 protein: CATNLLGTDTQYF
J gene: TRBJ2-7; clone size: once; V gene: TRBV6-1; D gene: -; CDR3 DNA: TGTGCCAGCAGTGACTATCAGTCTGGACTCTCCTACGAGCAGTACTTC; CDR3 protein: CASSDYQSGLSYEQYF
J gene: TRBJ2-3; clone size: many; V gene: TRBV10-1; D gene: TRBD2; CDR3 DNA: TGCGCCAGCAGTGAAGGTGGGAGGGCCAGAAGCACAGATACGCAGTATTTT; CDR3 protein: CASSEGGRARSTDTQYF
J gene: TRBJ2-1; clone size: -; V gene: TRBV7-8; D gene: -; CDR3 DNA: TGTGCCAGCACGCTCCACAATGAGCAGTTCTTC; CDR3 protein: CASTLHNEQFF
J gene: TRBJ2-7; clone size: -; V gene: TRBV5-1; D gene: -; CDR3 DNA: TGCGCCAGCAGCTTGGGCTTCTATTTACGGGACATCGGCTACGAGCAGTACTTC; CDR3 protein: CASSLGFYLRDIGYEQYF
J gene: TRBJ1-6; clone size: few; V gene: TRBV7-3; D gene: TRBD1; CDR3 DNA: TGTGCCAGCAGCTTACGGAGACAGGGGGCGAATTCACCCCTCCACTTT; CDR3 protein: CASSLRRQGANSPLHF
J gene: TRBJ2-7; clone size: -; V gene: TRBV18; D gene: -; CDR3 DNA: TGTGCCAGCTCACCCCCCGGTCCATTTGACGAGCAGTACTTC; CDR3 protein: CASSPPGPFDEQYF
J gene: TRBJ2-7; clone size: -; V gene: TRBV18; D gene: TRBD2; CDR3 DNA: TGTGCCAGCTCACCACCGGGACTAGCCCCCTACGAGCAGTACTTC; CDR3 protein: CASSPPGLAPYEQYF
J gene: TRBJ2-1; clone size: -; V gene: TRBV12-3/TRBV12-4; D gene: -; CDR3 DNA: TGTGCCAGCAGTTGGGCGGACTCCTACAATGAGCAGTTCTTC; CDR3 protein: CASSWADSYNEQFF
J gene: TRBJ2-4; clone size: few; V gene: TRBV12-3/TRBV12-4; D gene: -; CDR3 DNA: TGTGCCAGCAGTTTAGGGCCGCTTAAAGCCACTAAGGGAAAGAACATTCAGTACTTC; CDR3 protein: CASSLGPLKATKGKNIQYF
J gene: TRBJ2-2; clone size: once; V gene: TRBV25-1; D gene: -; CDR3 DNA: TGTGCCAGCAGTGAAACAACCCTGGGGAGGGGGCGAACCGGGGAGCTGTTTTTT; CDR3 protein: CASSETTLGRGRTGELFF
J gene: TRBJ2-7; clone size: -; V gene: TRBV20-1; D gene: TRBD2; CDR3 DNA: TGCAGTGCTAGTCACGGGGGAGGGAGCTCCTACGAGCAGTACTTC; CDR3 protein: CSASHGGGSSYEQYF
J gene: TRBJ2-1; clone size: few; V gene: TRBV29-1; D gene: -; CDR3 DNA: TGCAGCGTTGAAGAGGCAGGGAGGAGCTCCTACAATGAGCAGTTCTTC; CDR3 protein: CSVEEAGRSSYNEQFF
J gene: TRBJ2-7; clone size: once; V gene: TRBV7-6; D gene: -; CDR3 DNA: TGTGCCAGCAGCTCAAATGGGGGTGGGGGACCGCAGTACTTC; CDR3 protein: CASSSNGGGGPQYF
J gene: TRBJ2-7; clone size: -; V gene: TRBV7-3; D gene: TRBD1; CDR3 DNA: TGTGCCAGCAGCTTACAGGGGGAAAACGAGCAGTACTTC; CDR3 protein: CASSLQGENEQYF
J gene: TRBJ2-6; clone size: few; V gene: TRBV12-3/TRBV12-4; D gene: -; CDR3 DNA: TGTGCCAGCCTACTAGCTTCTGGGGCCAACGTCCTGACTTTC; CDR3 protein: CASLLASGANVLTF
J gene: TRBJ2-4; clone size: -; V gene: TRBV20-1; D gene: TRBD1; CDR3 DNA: TGCAGTGCTAGAGATCTAGGACAGGCGGACTTAATAGCCAAAAACATTCAGTACTTC; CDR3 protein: CSARDLGQADLIAKNIQYF
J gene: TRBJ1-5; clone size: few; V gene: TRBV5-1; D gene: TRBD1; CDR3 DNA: TGCGCCAGCAGCTTGGGTACAGGGGGCAGCAATCAGCCCCAGCATTTT; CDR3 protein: CASSLGTGGSNQPQHF